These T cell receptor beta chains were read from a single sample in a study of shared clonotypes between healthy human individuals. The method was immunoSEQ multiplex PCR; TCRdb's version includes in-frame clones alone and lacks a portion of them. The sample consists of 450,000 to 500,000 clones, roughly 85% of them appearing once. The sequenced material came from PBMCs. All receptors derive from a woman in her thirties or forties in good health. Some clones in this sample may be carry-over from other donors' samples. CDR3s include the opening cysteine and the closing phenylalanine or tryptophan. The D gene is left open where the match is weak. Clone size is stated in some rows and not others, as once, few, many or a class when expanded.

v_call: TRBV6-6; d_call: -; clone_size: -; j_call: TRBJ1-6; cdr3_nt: TGTGCCAGCAGTCCCTACGGGGCGAGGGGATCACCCCTCCACTTT; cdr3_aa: CASSPYGARGSPLHF
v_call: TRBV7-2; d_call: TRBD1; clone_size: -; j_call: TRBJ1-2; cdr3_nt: TGTGCCAGCAGCTTAAGGACAGGGTCGAACTATGGCTACACCTTC; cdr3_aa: CASSLRTGSNYGYTF
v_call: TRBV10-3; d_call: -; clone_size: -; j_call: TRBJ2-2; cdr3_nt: TGTGCCATCAGCAAAGTTGGGACCGGGGAGCTGTTTTTT; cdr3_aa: CAISKVGTGELFF
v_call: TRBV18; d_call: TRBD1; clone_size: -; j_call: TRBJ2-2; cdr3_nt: TGTGCCAGCTCCCAGGACAGGTTCACCGGGGAGCTGTTTTTT; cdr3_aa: CASSQDRFTGELFF
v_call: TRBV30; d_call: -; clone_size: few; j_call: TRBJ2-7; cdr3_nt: TGTGCCTGGAGCCAGCCCTCCCAAGCCTCCTACGAGCAGTACTTC; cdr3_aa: CAWSQPSQASYEQYF
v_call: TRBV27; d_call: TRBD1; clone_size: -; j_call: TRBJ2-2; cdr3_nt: TGTGCCAGCAGTTTTTATGGGACAGGGAGGAACACCGGGGAGCTGTTTTTT; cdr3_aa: CASSFYGTGRNTGELFF
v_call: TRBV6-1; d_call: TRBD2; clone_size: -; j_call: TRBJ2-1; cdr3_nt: TGTGCCAGCAGCGGCATAGGACTAGCCAACAATGAGCAGTTCTTC; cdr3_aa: CASSGIGLANNEQFF
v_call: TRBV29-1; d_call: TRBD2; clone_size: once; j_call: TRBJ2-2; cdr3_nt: TGCAGCGCCCATAGCGGGAGCTCGACGAACACCGGGGAGCTGTTTTTT; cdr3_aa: CSAHSGSSTNTGELFF
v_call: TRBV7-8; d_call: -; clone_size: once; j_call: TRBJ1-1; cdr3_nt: TGTGCCAGCAGCTTACGTGGGGTCACTGAAGCTTTCTTT; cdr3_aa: CASSLRGVTEAFF
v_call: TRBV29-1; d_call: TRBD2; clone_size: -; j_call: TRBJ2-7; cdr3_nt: TGCAGCGTTGCTCAGACTAGCGGGGTTACCGAGCAGTACTTC; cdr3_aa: CSVAQTSGVTEQYF
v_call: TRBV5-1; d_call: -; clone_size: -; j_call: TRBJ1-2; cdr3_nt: TGCGCCAGCAGCTTGGTTGGTGGGGGGATTAACTATGGCTACACCTTC; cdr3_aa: CASSLVGGGINYGYTF
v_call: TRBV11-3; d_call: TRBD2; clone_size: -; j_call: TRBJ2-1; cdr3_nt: TGTGCCAGCAGCATCTTAGCGGGGGTTGAGCAGTTCTTC; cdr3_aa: CASSILAGVEQFF
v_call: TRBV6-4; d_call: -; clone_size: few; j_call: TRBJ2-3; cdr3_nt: TGTGCCAGCAGCGGGGCCAGCACAGATACGCAGTATTTT; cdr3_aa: CASSGASTDTQYF
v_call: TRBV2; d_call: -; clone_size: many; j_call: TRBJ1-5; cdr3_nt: TGTGCCAGCAGCGCCTGGGGTAGCAATCAGCCCCAGCATTTT; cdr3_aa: CASSAWGSNQPQHF
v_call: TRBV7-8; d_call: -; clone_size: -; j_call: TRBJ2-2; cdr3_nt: TGTGCCAGCAGACAACAGGTCACCGGGGAGCTGTTTTTT; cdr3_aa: CASRQQVTGELFF
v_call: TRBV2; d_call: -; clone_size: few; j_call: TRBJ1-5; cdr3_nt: TGTGCCAGCAGTGCCCGATTGGGCTGGGCCCAGCATTTT; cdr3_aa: CASSARLGWAQHF
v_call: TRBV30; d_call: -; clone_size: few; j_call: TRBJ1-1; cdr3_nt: TGTGCCTGGAGTGCAGGGACGGCGGAAGCTTTCTTT; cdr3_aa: CAWSAGTAEAFF
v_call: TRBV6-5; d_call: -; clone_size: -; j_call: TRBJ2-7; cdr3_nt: TGTGCCACCGGTCGCTACGAGCAGTACTTC; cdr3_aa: CATGRYEQYF
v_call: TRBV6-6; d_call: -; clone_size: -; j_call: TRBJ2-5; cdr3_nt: TGTGCCAGCAGTTTGGTGGGGGCAGAGACCCAGTACTTC; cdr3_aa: CASSLVGAETQYF
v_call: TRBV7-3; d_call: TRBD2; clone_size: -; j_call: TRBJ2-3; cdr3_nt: TGTGCCAGCAGCTTAAGCGCGGGAGGCGGCACAGATACGCAGTATTTT; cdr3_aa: CASSLSAGGGTDTQYF
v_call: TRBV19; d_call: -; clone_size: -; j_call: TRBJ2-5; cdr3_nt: TGTGCCACCTTAGCCTCTCACCAAGGGACCCAGTACTTC; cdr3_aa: CATLASHQGTQYF
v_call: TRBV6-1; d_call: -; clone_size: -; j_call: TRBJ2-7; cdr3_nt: TGTGCCAGCAGTGAAAGCTACACCGTGCCCTACGAGCAGTACTTC; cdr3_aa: CASSESYTVPYEQYF
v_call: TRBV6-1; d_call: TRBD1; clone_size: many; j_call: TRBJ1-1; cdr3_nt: TGTGCCAGCAGTGAGACGACAGGGGGCGGCGCTGAAGCTTTCTTT; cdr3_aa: CASSETTGGGAEAFF
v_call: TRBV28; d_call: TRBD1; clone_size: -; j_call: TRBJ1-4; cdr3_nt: TGTGCCAGCAGCCCCGGGACAGGGGGCTTTAATGATGAAAAACTGTTTTTT; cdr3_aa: CASSPGTGGFNDEKLFF
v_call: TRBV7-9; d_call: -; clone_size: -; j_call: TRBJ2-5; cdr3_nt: TGTGCCAGCAGCCAAGGGGGACATCCCCAAGAGACCCAGTACTTC; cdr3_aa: CASSQGGHPQETQYF
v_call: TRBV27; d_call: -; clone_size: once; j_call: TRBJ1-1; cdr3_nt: TGTGCCAGCAGTTTATTCGCCCTCGGCACCCCTATTAACACTGAAGCTTTCTTT; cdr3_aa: CASSLFALGTPINTEAFF
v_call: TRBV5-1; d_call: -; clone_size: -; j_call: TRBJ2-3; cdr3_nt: TGCGCCAGCAGCGACTATGCAGATACGCAGTATTTT; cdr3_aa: CASSDYADTQYF
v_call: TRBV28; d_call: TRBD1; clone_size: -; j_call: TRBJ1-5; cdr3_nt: TGTGCCAGCAGAACCCGGACAGGTAGCAATCAGCCCCAGCATTTT; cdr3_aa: CASRTRTGSNQPQHF
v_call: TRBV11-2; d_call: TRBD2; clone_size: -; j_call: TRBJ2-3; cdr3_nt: TGTGCCAGCAGCTTAATACTAGCGGGGACTCAGGTGACGCAGTATTTT; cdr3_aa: CASSLILAGTQVTQYF
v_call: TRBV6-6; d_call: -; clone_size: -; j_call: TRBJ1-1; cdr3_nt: TGTGCCAGCAGTTACGATGTTACTGAAGCTTTCTTT; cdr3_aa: CASSYDVTEAFF
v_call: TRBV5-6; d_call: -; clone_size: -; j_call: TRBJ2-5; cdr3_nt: TGTGCCAGCAGCTTATCGGGGGCTCAAGAGACCCAGTACTTC; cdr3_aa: CASSLSGAQETQYF
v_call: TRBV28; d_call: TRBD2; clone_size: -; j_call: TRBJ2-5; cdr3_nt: TGTGCCAGCAGTCCTCCGGGACTAGCGGGAGACCAAGAGACCCAGTACTTC; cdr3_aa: CASSPPGLAGDQETQYF
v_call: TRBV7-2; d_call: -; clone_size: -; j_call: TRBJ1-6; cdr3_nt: TGTGCCAGCAGCTTAGTGGGTTCACCCCTCCACTTT; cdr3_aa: CASSLVGSPLHF
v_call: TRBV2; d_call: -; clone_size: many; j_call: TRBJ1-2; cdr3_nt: TGTGCCAGCAGTGTATGGGAAAGGGACTATGGCTACACCTTC; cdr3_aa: CASSVWERDYGYTF
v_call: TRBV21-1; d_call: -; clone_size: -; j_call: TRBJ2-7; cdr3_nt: TGTGCCAGCAGCCCTCCCGGGACTAGCCCCTACGAGCAGTACTTC; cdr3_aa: CASSPPGTSPYEQYF
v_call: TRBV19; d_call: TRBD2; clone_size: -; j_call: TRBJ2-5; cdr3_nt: TGTGCCAGTAGTATAGGGGGTAGCGGGAGGGCGGAGACCCAGTACTTC; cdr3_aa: CASSIGGSGRAETQYF
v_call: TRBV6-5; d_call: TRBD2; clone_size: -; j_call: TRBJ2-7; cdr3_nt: TGTGCCAGCAGTTACTCGGCCAGCGGGAGTTTGGGCGAGCAGTACTTC; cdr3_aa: CASSYSASGSLGEQYF
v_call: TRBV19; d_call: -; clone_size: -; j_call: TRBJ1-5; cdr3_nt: TGTGCCAGTAGCCTCACCCAGGACAGTCCGTTAAGGAACCAGCCCCAGCATTTT; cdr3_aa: CASSLTQDSPLRNQPQHF
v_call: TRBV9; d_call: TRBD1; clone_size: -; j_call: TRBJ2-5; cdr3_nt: TGTGCCAGCAGCATTGGGACAGGGGGCGGGGAGACCCAGTACTTC; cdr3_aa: CASSIGTGGGETQYF
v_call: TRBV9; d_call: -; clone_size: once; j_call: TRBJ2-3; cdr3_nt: TGTGCCAGCAGCCCTGACGGAGGGGTGCCAGATACGCAGTATTTT; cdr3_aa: CASSPDGGVPDTQYF
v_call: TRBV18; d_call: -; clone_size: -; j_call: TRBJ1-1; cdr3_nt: TGTGCCAGCTCACCACTGCGACCCCAAGGGACTGAAGCTTTCTTT; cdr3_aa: CASSPLRPQGTEAFF
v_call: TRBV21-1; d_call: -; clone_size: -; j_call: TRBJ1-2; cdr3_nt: TGTGCCAGCAGCACCCCAGGGGCGGAGGCGTCTGAGGGCTACACCTTC; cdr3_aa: CASSTPGAEASEGYTF
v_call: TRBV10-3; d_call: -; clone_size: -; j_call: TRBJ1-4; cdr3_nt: TGTGCCATCAGCGAGGGCAGACATGAAAAACTGTTTTTT; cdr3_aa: CAISEGRHEKLFF
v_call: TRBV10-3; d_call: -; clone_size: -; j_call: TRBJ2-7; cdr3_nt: TGTGCCATCAGTGAATTTGGGGCCTACGAGCAGTACTTC; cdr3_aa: CAISEFGAYEQYF
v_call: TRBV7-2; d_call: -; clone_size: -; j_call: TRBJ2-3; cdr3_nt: TGTGCCAGCAGCCTCGGACGGCTGAGCACAGATACGCAGTATTTT; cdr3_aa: CASSLGRLSTDTQYF
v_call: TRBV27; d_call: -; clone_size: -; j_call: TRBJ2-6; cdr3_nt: TGTGCCAGCAGTTACTACAAAGGGGTTGGGGCCAACGTCCTGACTTTC; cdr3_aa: CASSYYKGVGANVLTF
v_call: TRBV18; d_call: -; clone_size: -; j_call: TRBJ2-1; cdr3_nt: TGTGCCAGCTCACCACAAAGGAATGAGCAGTTCTTC; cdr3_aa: CASSPQRNEQFF
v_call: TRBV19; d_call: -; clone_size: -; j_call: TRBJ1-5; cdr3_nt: TGTGCCACGACAGGCTCCCATCAGCCCCAGCATTTT; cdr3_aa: CATTGSHQPQHF
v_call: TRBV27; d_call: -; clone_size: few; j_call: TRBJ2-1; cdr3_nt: TGTGCCAGCAGTTTATCGCCATTTCAGGGGTTCTCCTACAATGAGCAGTTCTTC; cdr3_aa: CASSLSPFQGFSYNEQFF
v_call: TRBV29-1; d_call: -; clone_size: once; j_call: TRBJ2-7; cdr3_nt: TGCAGCGTTGAAGAGACCCGGGGGCCATGCCTCTCCTACGAGCAGTACTTC; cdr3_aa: CSVEETRGPCLSYEQYF
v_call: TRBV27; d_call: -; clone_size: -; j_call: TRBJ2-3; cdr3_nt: TGTGCCAGCAGTTATCGGGTCACAGATACGCAGTATTTT; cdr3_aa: CASSYRVTDTQYF
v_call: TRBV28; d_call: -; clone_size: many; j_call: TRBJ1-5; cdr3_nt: TGTGCCAGCCTCCTCCGGGGGCGGGATCAGCCCCAGCATTTT; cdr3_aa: CASLLRGRDQPQHF
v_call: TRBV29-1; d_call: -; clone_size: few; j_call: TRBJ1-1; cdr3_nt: TGCAGCGTCGGACGGATGAACACTGAAGCTTTCTTT; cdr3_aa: CSVGRMNTEAFF
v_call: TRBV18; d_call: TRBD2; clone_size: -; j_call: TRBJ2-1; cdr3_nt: TGTGCCAGCTCACTAGCGACGGGGGGCAATGAGCAGTTCTTC; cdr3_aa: CASSLATGGNEQFF
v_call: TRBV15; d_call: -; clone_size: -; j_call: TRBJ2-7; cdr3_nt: TGTGCCACCAGCAGATCCCAAGGGGTCGGGCAGTACTTC; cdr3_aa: CATSRSQGVGQYF